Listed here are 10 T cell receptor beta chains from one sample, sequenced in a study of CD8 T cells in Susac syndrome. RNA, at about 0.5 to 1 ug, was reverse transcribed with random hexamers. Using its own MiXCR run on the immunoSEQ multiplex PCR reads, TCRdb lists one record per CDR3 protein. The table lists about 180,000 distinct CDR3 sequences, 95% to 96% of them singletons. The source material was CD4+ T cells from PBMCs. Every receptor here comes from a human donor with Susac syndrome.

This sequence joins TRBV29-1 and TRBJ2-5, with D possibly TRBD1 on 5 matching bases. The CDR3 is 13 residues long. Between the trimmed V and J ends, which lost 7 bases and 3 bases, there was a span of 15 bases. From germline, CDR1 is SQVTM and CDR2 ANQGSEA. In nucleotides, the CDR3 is TGCAGCGCTGGTGACAGTCGGGAAGAGACCCAGTACTTC. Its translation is CSAGDSREETQYF.

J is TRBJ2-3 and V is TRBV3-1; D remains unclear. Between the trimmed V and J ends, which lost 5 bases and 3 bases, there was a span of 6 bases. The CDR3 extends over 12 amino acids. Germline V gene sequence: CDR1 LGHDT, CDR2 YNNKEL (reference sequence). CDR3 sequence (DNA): TGTGCCAGCAGCATTCGAACAGATACGCAGTATTTT. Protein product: CASSIRTDTQYF.

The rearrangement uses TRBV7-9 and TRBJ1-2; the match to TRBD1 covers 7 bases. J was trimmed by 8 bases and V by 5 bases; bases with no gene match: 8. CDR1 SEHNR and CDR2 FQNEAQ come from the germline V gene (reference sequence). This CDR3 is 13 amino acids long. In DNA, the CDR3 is TGTGCCAGCAGCGTATTACAGGGGAACGGCTACACCTTC. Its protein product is CASSVLQGNGYTF. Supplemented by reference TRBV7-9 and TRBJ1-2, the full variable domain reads DTGVSQNPRHKITKRGQNVTFRCDPISEHNRLYWYRQTLGQGPEFLTYFQNEAQLEKSRLLSDRFSAERPKGSFSTLEIQRTEQGDSAMYLCASSVLQGNGYTFGSGTRLTVV.

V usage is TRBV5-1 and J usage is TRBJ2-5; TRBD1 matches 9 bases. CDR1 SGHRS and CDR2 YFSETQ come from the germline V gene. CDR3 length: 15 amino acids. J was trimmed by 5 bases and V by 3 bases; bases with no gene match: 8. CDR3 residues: CASSSGTGQKETQYF. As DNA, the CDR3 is TGCGCCAGCAGCTCCGGGACAGGGCAAAAGGAGACCCAGTACTTC. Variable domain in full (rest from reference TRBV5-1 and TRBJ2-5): KAGVTQTPRYLIKTRGQQVTLSCSPISGHRSVSWYQQTPGQGLQFLFEYFSETQRNKGNFPGRFSGRQFSNSRSEMNVSTLELGDSALYLCASSSGTGQKETQYFGPGTRLLVL.

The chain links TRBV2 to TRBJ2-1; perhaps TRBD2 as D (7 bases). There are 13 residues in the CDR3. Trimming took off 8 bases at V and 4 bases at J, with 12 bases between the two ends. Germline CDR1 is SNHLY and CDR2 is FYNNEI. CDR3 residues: CASWEGGYNEQFF. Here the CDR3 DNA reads TGTGCCAGCTGGGAGGGGGGGTACAATGAGCAGTTCTTC.

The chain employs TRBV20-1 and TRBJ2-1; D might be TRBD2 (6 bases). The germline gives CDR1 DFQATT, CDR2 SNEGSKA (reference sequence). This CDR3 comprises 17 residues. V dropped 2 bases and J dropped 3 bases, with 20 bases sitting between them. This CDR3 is CSARRQLRTGLYNEQFF. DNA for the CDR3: TGCAGTGCTAGAAGACAACTCAGAACGGGACTCTACAATGAGCAGTTCTTC.

The CDR3 coding sequence is TGCAGCGTCTACCGGGACAACTCCTACAATGAGCAGTTCTTC. This gives the protein CSVYRDNSYNEQFF. The chain is built from TRBV29-1 and TRBJ2-1; maybe TRBD1 (6 bases). Germline V CDR1 and CDR2: SQVTM, ANQGSEA. The CDR3 sequence is 14 residues long. V was cut by 6 bases and J by 0 bases, with 12 bases left in between.

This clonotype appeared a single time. The chain's CDR3 is CASRVAAGADTQYF. CDR3 bases: TGTGCCAGCAGGGTCGCCGCGGGCGCAGATACGCAGTATTTT. The chain uses TRBV7-9 and TRBJ2-3; possible D gene TRBD2, 5 bases. This CDR3 region has 14 residues. The germline V gene encodes CDR1 SEHNR and CDR2 FQNEAQ (reference sequence). The V end was cut by 6 bases, the J end by 4 bases, with 14 bases between.

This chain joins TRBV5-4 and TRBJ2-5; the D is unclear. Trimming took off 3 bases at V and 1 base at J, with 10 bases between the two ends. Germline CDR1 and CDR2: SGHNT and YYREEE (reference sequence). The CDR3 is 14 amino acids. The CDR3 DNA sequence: TGTGCCAGCAGCTCTTGGGCCCGCCAAGAGACCCAGTACTTC. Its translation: CASSSWARQETQYF. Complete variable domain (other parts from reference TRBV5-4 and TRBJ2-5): ETGVTQSPTHLIKTRGQQVTLRCSSQSGHNTVSWYQQALGQGPQFIFQYYREEENGRGNFPPRFSGLQFPNYSSELNVNALELDDSALYLCASSSWARQETQYFGPGTRLLVL.

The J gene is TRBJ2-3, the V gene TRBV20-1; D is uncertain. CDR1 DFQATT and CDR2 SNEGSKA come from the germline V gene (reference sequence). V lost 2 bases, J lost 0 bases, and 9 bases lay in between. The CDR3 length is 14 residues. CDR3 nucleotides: TGCAGTGCTAGACGGAGCTCTAGCACAGATACGCAGTATTTT. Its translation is CSARRSSSTDTQYF.